These 11 T cell receptor beta chains were sequenced from one sample in a study of T cells in women clearing cervical HPV infection. The assay was immunoSEQ multiplex PCR, and TCRdb's table has in-frame clones only and misses some. The listing records tens of thousands of clones. The sample consisted of blood buffy coat. Receptors originate from a woman aged 18-69 years with a cervical HPV16 infection that either progressed to CIN3+ or cleared (not recorded which).

Worth noting for this clone: Read sequence stops 3 residues before the CDR3 end, and the germline J gene provides the missing end. The genes are TRBV30 and TRBJ1-4; D perhaps matches TRBD1 (6 bases). The germline CDR1 and CDR2 sequences are GTSNPN and SVGIG (reference sequence). The CDR3 length is 15 residues. The CDR3 bases that were read are TGTGCCTGGAGTCTCTTTCGCCAGGGGAATTCACCA. It is translated as CAWSLFRQGNSP. The full CDR3 reads CAWSLFRQGNSPLFF.

This CDR3 reads CASSPSSGTYQETQYF. The sequenced CDR3 bases are TGTGCCAGCTCACCATCTAGCGGGACGTACCAAGAGACG. The chain links TRBV18 to TRBJ2-3, with 9 positions matching TRBD2. Read sequence stops 3 residues before the CDR3 end, and the germline J gene provides the missing end. The CDR3 length is 16 residues. CDR1 is KGHSH and CDR2 is LQKENI in the germline V gene.

About this clone: The observed sequence ends 3 residues before the CDR3 terminus, with the missing tail filled in from the germline J gene. The chain combines TRBV18 with TRBJ2-7, with a possible D match to TRBD1 (5 bases). The ends were cut back, 2 bases at V and 1 base at J, with 15 bases in the middle. Germline V CDR1 and CDR2: KGHSH, LQKENI. This CDR3 has 16 residues. This chain's CDR3 is CASSPRGVDLSYEQYF. The part of the CDR3 DNA that was read is TGTGCCAGCTCACCAAGGGGTGTAGACCTGTCCTACGAG.

With respect to this clone: Coverage ceases 3 residues before the CDR3 finishes, and the germline J gene fills in the end. This sequence joins TRBV7-2 and TRBJ2-1; 8 bases map to TRBD1. The CDR3 sequence is 14 residues long. V gave up 2 bases and J gave up 5 bases; unmatched junction bases: 2. In germline, CDR1 is SGHTA, CDR2 FQGNSA. CDR3 amino acids: CASSLQGADNEQFF. Incomplete CDR3 DNA: TGTGCCAGCAGCTTACAGGGGGCAGACAATGAG.

Concerning this clone: The read ends 3 residues before the CDR3 terminus; that terminus is restored from the germline J gene. This rearrangement joins TRBV19 to TRBJ1-5; D gene unclear. The germline V gene has CDR1 LNHDA and CDR2 SQIVND (reference sequence). Between the trimmed V and J ends, which lost 0 bases and 1 base, there was a span of 13 bases. This CDR3 is 17 amino acids long. CDR3 protein: CASSIDGDVGSNQPQHF. Partial CDR3 DNA: TGTGCCAGTAGTATAGACGGGGATGTGGGGAGCAATCAGCCC.

Worth noting for this clone: With the read ending 3 residues before the CDR3 end, the germline J gene is used to fill in that end. The rearrangement joins TRBV20-1 to TRBJ2-1, with 8 bases aligning to TRBD2. This CDR3 has 11 residues. Per germline, CDR1 DFQATT and CDR2 SNEGSKA (reference sequence). With 8 bases clipped from V and 6 bases from J, the junction kept 3 bases outside the gene matches. The DNA read from the CDR3 is TGCAGTACCGGGACTAGCAATGAG. Translating it yields CSTGTSNE. The entire CDR3 is CSTGTSNEQFF.

To note about this clone: From the germline J gene comes the end of the CDR3, since the read stops 3 residues before it. Other DNA sequences in this specimen translate into the identical CDR3. The chain links TRBV7-9 to TRBJ2-5, with D possibly TRBD1 on 6 matching bases. The CDR3 covers 14 residues. CDR1 and CDR2 from the germline V gene are SEHNR and FQNEAQ (reference sequence). V was cut by 9 bases and J by 0 bases, with 14 bases left in between. Incomplete CDR3 DNA: TGTGCCAGAAGCCGACAGGTCCACCAAGAGACC. Protein product: CARSRQVHQET. The CDR3 in full is CARSRQVHQETQYF.

Points on this clone: Read sequence stops 3 residues before the CDR3 end, and the germline J gene provides the missing end. The chain has TRBV7-2 and TRBJ1-2; 10 bases agree with TRBD1. With V trimmed by 0 bases and J by 3 bases, 4 bases remained unmatched. Germline V gene data show CDR1 as SGHTA and CDR2 as FQGNSA. This CDR3 region has 16 residues. The sequenced CDR3 bases are TGTGCCAGCAGCTTAGCCCCAGGACAGGGGGACTATGGC. This codes for CASSLAPGQGDYG. The CDR3, in full, reads CASSLAPGQGDYGYTF.

Of note for this clone: The sequenced fragment ends 3 residues before the CDR3 boundary, so the rest is inferred from the germline J gene. The chain couples TRBV2 to TRBJ1-5, with a weak D call TRBD1 (5 bases). In germline, CDR1 is SNHLY, CDR2 FYNNEI. This CDR3 contains 12 residues. V gave up 11 bases and J gave up 2 bases, with 10 bases separating them. CDR3 DNA (partial): TGTGCCTCCACGGGGGGCAATCAGCCC. It translates to CASTGGNQP. In full, the CDR3 reads CASTGGNQPQHF. The variable domain in full, with the rest retrieved from reference TRBV2 and TRBJ1-5, is EPEVTQTPSHQVTQMGQEVILRCVPISNHLYFYWYRQILGQKVEFLVSFYNNEISEKSEIFDDQFSVERPDGSNFTLKIRSTKLEDSAMYFCASTGGNQPQHFGDGTRLSIL.

Regarding this clone: The CDR3 end falls 3 residues outside the read, so it is completed with the germline J gene. V gene TRBV19 combines with J gene TRBJ2-5; maybe TRBD1 (5 bases). The CDR3 totals 13 residues. Germline CDR1 and CDR2: LNHDA and SQIVND (reference sequence). The V end lost 3 bases, the J end lost 5 bases, and 10 bases lay between the germline ends. The CDR3 protein is CASSISRDETQYF. The DNA read from the CDR3 is TGTGCCAGTAGTATCTCCAGGGATGAGACC.

Note on this clone: The observed sequence ends 3 residues before the CDR3 terminus, with the missing tail filled in from the germline J gene. The rearrangement links TRBV7-9 to TRBJ1-2, with a possible D match to TRBD1 (5 bases). The ends were cut back, 4 bases at V and 6 bases at J, with 12 bases in the middle. CDR3 length: 13 amino acids. Per the germline V gene, CDR1 is SEHNR and CDR2 is FQNEAQ (reference sequence). The CDR3 DNA, read in part, is TGTGCCAGCAGCTCTCAGGGAGGGGATGGC. Translating gives CASSSQGGDG. The CDR3 as a whole reads CASSSQGGDGYTF.